The T cell receptor (beta chain) described here comes from a study of OX40 agonist ivuxolimab in advanced cancers. Trimming shortened V by 1 base and J by 6 bases, and 7 bases separated the two germline ends. Germline CDR1 is LGHNA and CDR2 is YSLEER. There are 14 residues in the CDR3. Using immunoSEQ multiplex PCR, the repertoire was profiled, and TCRdb retains in-frame clones only, with some absent. The sample records approximately 38,000 clones, 65% to 90% being singletons. This TCR was recovered from an adult with an advanced solid tumor such as melanoma, head and neck, liver or kidney cancer. This rearrangement joins TRBV4-3 to TRBJ1-6; D is uncertain. The sample in question was CD4+ or CD8+ T cells sorted from blood, obtained in a trial of the OX40 agonist ivuxolimab. CDR3 coding DNA: TGCGCCAGCAGCCAAGTGAGTCGTAATTCACCCCTCCACTTT. This sequence encodes CASSQVSRNSPLHF.